One and the same sample provided the 22 T cell receptor beta chains below, sequenced in a study of neurological immune-mediated disorders. TCRdb re-derived calls from the 5' RACE reads in MiXCR, one entry per CDR3 protein. Found here are fewer than 75,000 distinct CDR3 sequences, less than 5.5% of them singletons; the top ten hold 6.9%. Sequences were obtained from PBMCs. These receptors all stem from a man aged 25-45 years with multiple sclerosis.

This clonotype was seen a handful of times. V gene TRBV4-1 combines with J gene TRBJ1-1; D perhaps matches TRBD1 (6 bases). This CDR3 has 13 residues. Trimming cost V 0 bases and J 8 bases, with 10 bases left between them. CDR1 is MGHRA, CDR2 YSYEKL, per germline. CDR3 DNA sequence: TGCGCCAGCAGCCAAGATTGGGGGCGCGAAGCTTTCTTT. Translation gives CASSQDWGREAFF.

V usage is TRBV12-2 and J usage is TRBJ2-3; the DNA was not used to check the table's D call, TRBD1. TRBV12-2 is labeled a pseudogene. This CDR3 comprises 17 residues. This CDR3 reads CASRSLKGGQESDTQYF. In nucleotides, the CDR3 is TGTGCAAGTCGCTCCCTTAAAGGGGGACAGGAGTCGGATACGCAGTATTTT.

About this clonotype itself: Given a much more abundant clone one base away, this may be a read error. This is likely a read error, given that the CDR3 carries no conserved phenylalanine or tryptophan at its end. The CDR3 reads CSLLLGGKLFI. The DNA for the CDR3 is TGCAGCCTTCTACTAGGGGGAAAACTGTTTATT. The chain employs TRBV29-1 and TRBJ1-4, with D possibly being TRBD1 (6 bases). Germline loops: CDR1 SQVTM, CDR2 ANQGSEA. V dropped 8 bases and J dropped 10 bases, with 14 bases sitting between them. The CDR3 spans 11 residues.

On this clonotype itself: One base away lies a much larger clone, so this may be a sequencing read error. The chain joins TRBV27 to TRBJ2-2; perhaps TRBD1 as D (5 bases). CDR1 and CDR2 (germline): MNHEY, SMNVEV (reference sequence). The CDR3 runs to 15 residues. Trimming left V 10 bases short and J 5 bases short, with 20 bases between. The CDR3 loop is CATKTVGRRTGELFF. For the CDR3, the DNA is TGTGCCACGAAAACGGTGGGGCGACGGACCGGGGAGCTGTTTTTT.

The CDR3, as DNA: TGTGCCAGCAGTTCTTCCTCCTACGAGCAGTACGTC. It yields the protein CASSSSSYEQYV. The chain links TRBV6-6 to TRBJ2-7, with no clear D. The germline V gene has CDR1 MNHNY and CDR2 SVGAGI (reference sequence). V was clipped by 4 bases and J by 0 bases, with 4 bases between them. This CDR3 is 12 amino acids long.

This clonotype was detected ten times or more. This chain connects TRBV7-9 to TRBJ1-2; 10 bases are shared with TRBD1. The V and J ends lost 1 base and 5 bases, in that order; junction bases with no gene match: 4. Germline V gene lookup returns CDR1 SEHNR and CDR2 FQNEAQ (reference sequence). The CDR3 has 15 residues. The CDR3 bases are TGTGCCAGCAGCTTAGAGACAGGGGGCTTTTATGGCTACACCTTC. Protein: CASSLETGGFYGYTF.

This CDR3 reads CASSLKGGRNTEAFF. The CDR3 DNA sequence: TGTGCCAGCAGCTTAAAAGGGGGGAGGAACACTGAAGCTTTCTTT. The V gene is TRBV7-9, the J gene TRBJ1-1; possibly TRBD1 for D (6 bases). Trimming removed 2 bases from V and 1 base from J, with 11 bases in between. The CDR3 is made up of 15 amino acids. Looked up from germline, CDR1 is SEHNR and CDR2 is FQNEAQ (reference sequence).

This clonotype showed up just a few times. The chain has TRBV9 and TRBJ2-3; TRBD1 aligns across 8 bases. In germline, CDR1 is SGDLS, CDR2 YYNGEE. With V trimmed by 4 bases and J by 5 bases, 12 bases remained unmatched. The CDR3 contains 16 residues. CDR3 in amino acids: CASSPARTGRGDTQYF. The CDR3 nucleotides read TGTGCCAGCAGCCCCGCCAGGACAGGGCGGGGAGATACGCAGTATTTT.

At least ten counts were recorded for this clonotype. This chain connects TRBV7-9 to TRBJ2-1, with D hard to call. The CDR3 is 16 residues long. Between the trimmed V and J ends, which lost 2 bases and 2 bases, there was a span of 13 bases. Germline V gene lookup returns CDR1 SEHNR and CDR2 FQNEAQ (reference sequence). In DNA form, the CDR3 reads TGTGCCAGCAGCTTAAATCTCGAGCCCCCCTACAATGAGCAGTTCTTC. Residues: CASSLNLEPPYNEQFF.

The gene calls are TRBV11-2 and TRBJ2-1, with unresolved D. With 2 bases removed from V and 8 bases from J, the gap between germline ends came to 16 bases. Germline lookup yields CDR1 SGHAT and CDR2 FQNNGV. The CDR3 extends over 15 amino acids. In DNA form, the CDR3 reads TGTGCCAGCAGCTTATATCCCCGGGCAGGCGATGAGCAGTTCTTC. Protein: CASSLYPRAGDEQFF.

The sample holds many counts of this clonotype. The V and J genes are TRBV5-1 and TRBJ1-5, with 8 nucleotides matching TRBD1. CDR1 is SGHRS and CDR2 is YFSETQ in the germline V gene. This CDR3 spans 14 amino acids. V was pared by 4 bases and J by 7 bases, with 7 bases of the junction left unmatched. The CDR3 loop is CASSLTGARQPQHF. The CDR3, as DNA: TGCGCCAGCAGCCTGACAGGGGCGAGGCAGCCCCAGCATTTT.

Worth noting for this clonotype: One junction end disagrees with the germline gene, perhaps due to a read error. This chain connects TRBV27 to TRBJ1-5; D perhaps matches TRBD1 (5 bases). The germline V gene has CDR1 MNHEY and CDR2 SMNVEV (reference sequence). This CDR3 region has 12 residues. The CDR3 sequence: CASSSDRQPQNF. CDR3 DNA sequence: TGTGCCAGCAGTTCGGACCGACAGCCCCAGAATTTT.

This clonotype has at least ten counts. The chain recombines TRBV20-1 with TRBJ2-5, with D unresolved. This CDR3 is built from 15 residues. V was trimmed by 0 bases and J by 1 base, leaving 12 bases between them. Germline V gene data show CDR1 as DFQATT and CDR2 as SNEGSKA (reference sequence). CDR3 DNA sequence: TGCAGTGCTAGAGACTGGACGGACCTCCAAGAGACCCAGTACTTC. It specifies CSARDWTDLQETQYF.

This clonotype occurred many times. The chain couples TRBV9 to TRBJ2-7, with TRBD1 identical over 7 bases. After removal of 0 bases from V and 1 base from J, the junction contained 7 bases not matched to a gene. This CDR3 has 16 amino acids. From germline, CDR1 is SGDLS and CDR2 YYNGEE. CDR3 nucleotide sequence: TGTGCCAGCAGCGTAGTAGGTGGGACAGAGTCCTACGAGCAGTACTTC. It yields the protein CASSVVGGTESYEQYF.

The CDR3 spells CASSSVTRSEAFF. CDR3 bases: TGCGCCAGCAGCTCTGTAACTAGAAGTGAAGCTTTCTTT. The J gene is TRBJ1-1, the V gene TRBV5-1; D is unclear. Trimming took 3 bases from V and 7 from J, leaving 13 bases between them. Germline values: CDR1 SGHRS, CDR2 YFSETQ. The CDR3 spans 13 residues.

The CDR3 DNA reads TGTGCCAGCAGGGCCGCCGGGTCTCGCACAGATACGCAGTATTTT. It specifies CASRAAGSRTDTQYF. The V and J genes are TRBV7-2 and TRBJ2-3; D remains unclear. V gave up 6 bases and J gave up 1 base, with 14 bases separating them. CDR1 and CDR2 from the germline V gene are SGHTA and FQGNSA. This CDR3 has 15 amino acids. The whole variable domain, filled in from reference TRBV7-2 and TRBJ2-3, reads GAGVSQSPSNKVTEKGKDVELRCDPISGHTALYWYRQSLGQGLEFLIYFQGNSAPDKSGLPSDRFSAERTGGSVSTLTIQRTQQEDSAVYLCASRAAGSRTDTQYFGPGTRLTVL.

There are a few counts of this clonotype. The chain links TRBV7-8 to TRBJ2-1; TRBD1 matches at 8 bases. Trimming cost V 1 base and J 9 bases; bases outside gene matches: 11. The length of the CDR3 is 16 residues. Germline values: CDR1 SGHVS, CDR2 FQNEAQ. The CDR3 region has the DNA TGTGCCAGCAGCTTAGGGGGGAGACAGGGGCCAACTGAGCAGTTCTTC. Its translation: CASSLGGRQGPTEQFF.

This clonotype was seen repeatedly, ten times or more. V usage is TRBV3-1 and J usage is TRBJ2-7, with D possibly TRBD2 on 6 matching bases. The CDR3 is 14 amino acids. With 1 base removed from V and 2 bases from J, the gap between germline ends came to 9 bases. The V gene's germline CDR1 is LGHDT and CDR2 YNNKEL (reference sequence). CDR3 amino acids: CASSQAGVTYEQYV. The CDR3 region has the DNA TGTGCCAGCAGCCAAGCGGGGGTAACCTACGAGCAGTACGTC.

This clonotype has at least ten counts. The CDR3 DNA is TGTGCCAGCAGCTTTGGGCGGGCCATGAACACTGAAGCTTTCTTT. It codes for CASSFGRAMNTEAFF. The chain recombines TRBV7-9 with TRBJ1-1; D not certain. This CDR3 contains 15 residues. Per germline, CDR1 SEHNR and CDR2 FQNEAQ (reference sequence). The V end lost 3 bases, the J end lost 0 bases, and 11 bases lay between the germline ends.

This clonotype was detected ten times or more. The genes are TRBV11-2 and TRBJ2-4; D perhaps matches TRBD2 (5 bases). Trimming left V 4 bases short and J 2 bases short, with 18 bases between. The germline V gene has CDR1 SGHAT and CDR2 FQNNGV. The CDR3 has 17 residues. The CDR3 sequence is CASSSLKEAKTKNIQYF. The CDR3 nucleotides are TGTGCCAGCAGCTCTCTAAAGGAGGCGAAGACCAAAAACATTCAGTACTTC.

This clonotype was found many times. The CDR3 spells CASSSGTGVPSRGNTIYF. The CDR3 coding sequence is TGCGCCAGCAGCTCCGGGACAGGGGTTCCCTCGCGAGGAAACACCATATATTTT. The gene calls are TRBV5-1 and TRBJ1-3; 10 positions match TRBD1. CDR1 and CDR2 (germline): SGHRS, YFSETQ. The CDR3 runs to 18 residues. V was clipped by 3 bases and J by 4 bases; unmatched bases: 13.

The rearrangement joins TRBV9 to TRBJ2-7; D remains ambiguous. CDR3 length: 13 amino acids. The ends were cut back, 0 bases at V and 6 bases at J, with 10 bases in the middle. The germline V gene encodes CDR1 SGDLS and CDR2 YYNGEE. CDR3 residues: CASSVGLMGEQYV. Here the CDR3 DNA reads TGTGCCAGCAGCGTAGGGCTCATGGGCGAGCAGTACGTC.